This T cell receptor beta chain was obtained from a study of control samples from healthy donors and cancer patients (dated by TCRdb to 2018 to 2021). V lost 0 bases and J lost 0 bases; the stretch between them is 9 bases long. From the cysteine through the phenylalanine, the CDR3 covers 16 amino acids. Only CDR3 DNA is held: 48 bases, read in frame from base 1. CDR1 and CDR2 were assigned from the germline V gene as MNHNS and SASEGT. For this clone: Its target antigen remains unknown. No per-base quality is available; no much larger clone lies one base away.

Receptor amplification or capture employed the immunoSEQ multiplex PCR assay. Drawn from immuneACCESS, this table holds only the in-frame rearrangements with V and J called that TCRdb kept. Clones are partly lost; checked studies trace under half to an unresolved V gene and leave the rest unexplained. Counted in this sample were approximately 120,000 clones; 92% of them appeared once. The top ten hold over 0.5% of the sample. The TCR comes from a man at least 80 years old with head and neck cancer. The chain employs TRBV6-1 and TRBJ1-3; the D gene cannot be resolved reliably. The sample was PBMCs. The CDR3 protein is CASSEAPRRSGNTIYF. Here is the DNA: TGTGCCAGCAGTGAAGCGCCGCGGCGCTCTGGAAACACCATATATTTT.